This T cell receptor (beta chain) stems from a study of low-dose radiotherapy and immunotherapy resistance in tumors. About the research overall: A dose of 1 Gy per fraction every two weeks went to Cohort 2, totaling 13 Gy over 26 weeks.

Alpha and beta chains were covered, as first-strand cDNA relied on TRAV- and TRBV-specific primers. The authors ran approximately 20 PCR cycles to amplify TCRs with a constant-region primer and V-primer adapter. TCRdb recomputed calls from the reads with MiXCR, one row per CDR3 protein. The table records 75,000 to 95,000 distinct CDR3 sequences, 15% to 20% of them present only once. On this clonotype itself: This likely stems from a read error, as it lies one base from a far larger clone.

The time point here: before trial treatment. Patients eligible had advanced solid tumors without tumor-infiltrating lymphocytes. J gave up 11 bases and V 3 bases, and 24 bases lay outside the gene matches. The CDR3 covers 20 residues. CDR1 and CDR2 from the germline V gene are MDHEN and SYDVKM. The sequenced sample was PBMCs, obtained before treatment. The V gene is TRBV28, the J gene TRBJ2-5, with 13 nucleotides matching TRBD2. The receptor was derived from a male donor with prostate cancer. CDR3 in DNA: TGTGCCAGCAGTTTTTTCGTCTCCGGGACTAGCGGGATTTTATACAATGAGCAGTACTTC. This sequence encodes CASSFFVSGTSGILYNEQYF.